This TCR beta chain was documented in a study of human T cells and chemical hapten exposure. Notes on the study in general: Expanded TCRs showed more large CDR3 clusters than pre-sensitization or healthy control sets.

Specified time point: pre-sensitization, week 0. Sample treatment: therapeutic diphenylcyclopropenone sensitization with weekly scalp DPC. The authors extracted total RNA from unfractionated whole blood. In regard to this clonotype: What it binds is unknown.

As the library was built, unique molecular identifiers were attached to individual cDNA molecules. TCRdb analysed the RACE reads with MiXCR anew, one entry per CDR3 protein. The sample records under 45,000 distinct CDR3 sequences, 10% being singletons. Trimming left V 1 base short and J 5 bases short, with 7 bases between. There are 13 residues in the CDR3. Per germline, CDR1 SGHTA and CDR2 FQGNSA. The chain links TRBV7-2 to TRBJ2-3, with unresolved D. The sequencing used whole blood, collected in connection with sensitization to the hapten diphenylcyclopropenone (DPC). This receptor was taken from a man aged 50-59 years with alopecia areata. Some clones in this sample may be carry-over from other donors' samples. The CDR3 DNA reads TGTGCCAGCAGCTTAGTCAACGGAGATACGCAGTATTTT. This encodes CASSLVNGDTQYF.